Following are 21 T cell receptor beta chains from one sample sequenced in a study of OX40 agonist ivuxolimab in advanced cancers. The protocol was immunoSEQ multiplex PCR, while the TCRdb copy is restricted to in-frame clones and leaves out a portion. Found here are 65,000 to 90,000 clones, roughly 90% of them singletons; the top ten hold 10%. Sequencing was performed on CD4+ or CD8+ T cells sorted from blood, taken in a trial of the OX40 agonist ivuxolimab. These receptors all come from an adult with an advanced solid tumor such as melanoma, head and neck, liver or kidney cancer.

This clone has just one count. The chain uses TRBV7-8 and TRBJ1-5; D gene ambiguous. CDR3 length: 14 amino acids. Trimming took off 5 bases at V and 0 bases at J, with 8 bases between the two ends. Germline CDR1 and CDR2: SGHVS and FQNEAQ. CDR3 region: CASSPLISNQPQHF. CDR3 sequence (DNA): TGTGCCAGCAGCCCGCTGATTAGCAATCAGCCCCAGCATTTT.

This sequence joins TRBV19 and TRBJ1-1; TRBD1 might be the D (5 bases). The CDR3 runs 13 residues. Germline V CDR1 and CDR2: LNHDA, SQIVND (reference sequence). V was shortened by 7 bases and J by 3 bases, with 12 bases between the two germline ends. The CDR3 region is CASTTTVYTEAFF. CDR3 nucleotides: TGTGCCAGTACTACGACAGTCTACACTGAAGCTTTCTTT.

This clone has only one observation. V usage is TRBV2 and J usage is TRBJ2-5, with 9 positions matching TRBD1. This CDR3 is 14 amino acids long. The trim removed 7 bases at V and 2 bases at J, leaving 5 bases unmatched. Germline V gene data show CDR1 as SNHLY and CDR2 as FYNNEI. This CDR3 reads CASTGTGIQETQYF. The CDR3 DNA follows: TGTGCCAGCACAGGGACAGGGATACAAGAGACCCAGTACTTC.

V and J are TRBV27 and TRBJ2-7, with a weak D call TRBD1 (6 bases). Germline V gives CDR1 MNHEY, CDR2 SMNVEV (reference sequence). The length of the CDR3 is 15 residues. With 5 bases removed from V and 5 bases from J, the gap between germline ends came to 19 bases. CDR3 nucleotide sequence: TGTGCCAGCAGTCCGATCCCACAGGGTCGGCACGAGCAGTACTTC. Translated: CASSPIPQGRHEQYF.

Written as DNA, the CDR3 is TGTGCCAGCACACAGGGGAGTTGGGGATATAATTCACCCCTCCACTTT. Translating gives CASTQGSWGYNSPLHF. The chain has TRBV2 and TRBJ1-6, with TRBD1 matching over 7 bases. This CDR3 is 16 amino acids long. In germline, CDR1 is SNHLY, CDR2 FYNNEI. The V gene end was trimmed by 7 bases and the J gene end by 4 bases; junction bases not matched to a gene: 10.

The V and J genes are TRBV6-5 and TRBJ2-1; D is perhaps TRBD1 (5 bases). The CDR3 covers 15 residues. The germline V and J ends were trimmed by 5 bases and 0 bases, with 11 bases remaining between them. Germline CDR1 MNHEY, CDR2 SVGAGI. The CDR3 reads CASSPLQGSYNEQFF. The CDR3 DNA reads as TGTGCCAGCAGTCCGCTGCAGGGCTCCTACAATGAGCAGTTCTTC.

The rearrangement uses TRBV5-1 and TRBJ2-2, with D perhaps TRBD1 (6 bases). The CDR3 extends over 15 amino acids. Germline V CDR1 and CDR2: SGHRS, YFSETQ. V lost 4 bases and J 3 bases, leaving 13 bases between the germline ends. CDR3 region: CASSPGDGYTGELFF. In DNA, the CDR3 is TGCGCCAGCAGCCCAGGGGACGGATACACCGGGGAGCTGTTTTTT. Full variable domain (outside the CDR3, taken from reference TRBV5-1 and TRBJ2-2): KAGVTQTPRYLIKTRGQQVTLSCSPISGHRSVSWYQQTPGQGLQFLFEYFSETQRNKGNFPGRFSGRQFSNSRSEMNVSTLELGDSALYLCASSPGDGYTGELFFGEGSRLTVL.

The chain combines TRBV25-1 with TRBJ2-5; possibly TRBD1 for D (6 bases). The CDR3 totals 15 residues. V lost 1 base to trimming and J lost 2 bases, with 11 bases between them. Germline CDR1 is MGHDK and CDR2 is SYGVNS. The CDR3 nucleotides read TGTGCCAGCAGTGAATTGCAGGGGCCGCAAGAGACCCAGTACTTC. This codes for CASSELQGPQETQYF.

The DNA for the CDR3 is TGCAGCCCACCCGGGGTAGGTTTTAGCTCCTACGAGCAGTACTTC. It encodes CSPPGVGFSSYEQYF. J is TRBJ2-7 and V is TRBV29-1; maybe TRBD2 (5 bases). The CDR3 has 15 amino acids. Deletions cut 8 bases from V and 0 bases from J, with 20 bases between. Germline CDR1 is SQVTM and CDR2 is ANQGSEA.

This chain joins TRBV9 and TRBJ1-2, with no clear D. There are 13 residues in the CDR3. Germline V gene lookup returns CDR1 SGDLS and CDR2 YYNGEE. Trimming left V 0 bases short and J 10 bases short, with 13 bases between. CDR3 DNA: TGTGCCAGCAGCGTAGAGTGGGCGGGTGACTACACCTTC. Protein product: CASSVEWAGDYTF.

The chain recombines TRBV7-8 with TRBJ1-1; D remains unclear. The CDR3 has 17 amino acids. Looked up from germline, CDR1 is SGHVS and CDR2 is FQNEAQ. The V and J ends lost 2 bases and 1 base respectively, with 17 bases between them. In nucleotides, the CDR3 is TGTGCCAGCAGCTTATCCGCACGGTACAGCCAGAACACTGAAGCTTTCTTT. Amino acid sequence: CASSLSARYSQNTEAFF.

This sequence joins TRBV7-9 and TRBJ1-2; the D is unclear. Germline V gene data show CDR1 as SEHNR and CDR2 as FQNEAQ (reference sequence). The CDR3 is 14 residues long. The V end was cut by 5 bases, the J end by 7 bases, with 17 bases between. The CDR3 loop is CASSQDTPPAGYTF. The CDR3 DNA reads as TGTGCCAGCAGCCAAGACACCCCCCCGGCTGGCTACACCTTC. Full variable domain (missing parts from reference TRBV7-9 and TRBJ1-2): DTGVSQNPRHKITKRGQNVTFRCDPISEHNRLYWYRQTLGQGPEFLTYFQNEAQLEKSRLLSDRFSAERPKGSFSTLEIQRTEQGDSAMYLCASSQDTPPAGYTFGSGTRLTVV.

The chain joins TRBV5-8 to TRBJ2-7, with D possibly TRBD2 on 6 matching bases. The CDR3 contains 14 residues. V lost 0 bases and J lost 5, with 12 bases in between. Germline V gene sequence: CDR1 SGHTS, CDR2 YDEGEE. The CDR3 region has the DNA TGTGCCAGCAGCTTGGTCCGGGGAGGCCACGAGCAGTACTTC. Translating gives CASSLVRGGHEQYF.

In DNA, the CDR3 is TGTGCCAGCTCACCAATACGGGGAAAAAACACTGAAGCTTTCTTT. Protein sequence: CASSPIRGKNTEAFF. The chain recombines TRBV18 with TRBJ1-1, with unresolved D. The V end was cut by 2 bases, the J end by 2 bases, with 12 bases between. Germline V lookup: CDR1 KGHSH, CDR2 LQKENI. The CDR3 contains 15 residues.

The DNA for the CDR3 is TGTGCCAGCAGCTTGCAGCCCGATTATAATTCACCCCTCCACTTT. This encodes CASSLQPDYNSPLHF. The chain couples TRBV5-6 to TRBJ1-6; no reliable D call. Germline loops: CDR1 SGHDT, CDR2 YYEEEE. The CDR3 loop spans 15 amino acids. V was trimmed by 1 base and J by 4 bases, leaving 9 bases between them.

This chain links TRBV5-1 with TRBJ2-7; no definite D call. Trimming shortened V by 0 bases and J by 4 bases, and 11 bases separated the two germline ends. CDR1 and CDR2 (germline): SGHRS, YFSETQ. This CDR3 has 14 amino acids. The CDR3 loop is CASSLVSGSYEQYF. As DNA, the CDR3 is TGCGCCAGCAGCTTGGTTTCCGGGTCTTACGAGCAGTACTTC.

V gene TRBV4-1 combines with J gene TRBJ1-2; a weak D match, TRBD1 (5 bases). The V and J ends lost 1 base and 9 bases respectively, with 6 bases between them. The CDR3 extends over 11 amino acids. CDR1 MGHRA and CDR2 YSYEKL come from the germline V gene. CDR3 nucleotides: TGCGCCAGCAGCCAAGGGACACGCTACACCTTC. Residues: CASSQGTRYTF.

The chain employs TRBV28 and TRBJ2-4, with TRBD1 as a possible D gene (5 bases). The germline gives CDR1 MDHEN, CDR2 SYDVKM. The CDR3 sequence is 16 residues long. Trimming removed 5 bases at V and 2 bases at J, with 16 bases between. CDR3 bases: TGTGCCAGCAGTCCCCAGGGCGTCAGGCCCAAAAACATTCAGTACTTC. Translating it yields CASSPQGVRPKNIQYF.

V usage is TRBV4-1 and J usage is TRBJ1-1; D might be TRBD1 (6 bases). From germline, CDR1 is MGHRA and CDR2 YSYEKL. The CDR3 runs 13 residues. With 1 base removed from V and 11 bases from J, the gap between germline ends came to 14 bases. The CDR3 region has the DNA TGCGCCAGCAGCCAAGGTCCCGACAGGTGGGCTTTCTTT. Its translation is CASSQGPDRWAFF.

This clone came up once. V and J are TRBV15 and TRBJ2-3, with 7 bases fitting TRBD2. Per germline, CDR1 LNHNV and CDR2 YYDKDF (reference sequence). With V trimmed by 1 base and J by 5 bases, 6 bases remained unmatched. This CDR3 is built from 15 residues. CDR3 residues: CATSRALAGGDTQYF. The CDR3 DNA is TGTGCCACCAGCAGAGCATTAGCGGGCGGAGATACGCAGTATTTT.

The rearrangement uses TRBV9 and TRBJ2-3; TRBD1 agrees at 7 bases. The CDR3 length is 15 residues. Trimming cost V 4 bases and J 4 bases; bases outside gene matches: 9. Germline V CDR1 and CDR2: SGDLS, YYNGEE. This chain's CDR3 is CASSLSGQGADTQYF. The CDR3 DNA reads as TGTGCCAGCAGCCTCTCAGGGCAGGGGGCAGATACGCAGTATTTT.